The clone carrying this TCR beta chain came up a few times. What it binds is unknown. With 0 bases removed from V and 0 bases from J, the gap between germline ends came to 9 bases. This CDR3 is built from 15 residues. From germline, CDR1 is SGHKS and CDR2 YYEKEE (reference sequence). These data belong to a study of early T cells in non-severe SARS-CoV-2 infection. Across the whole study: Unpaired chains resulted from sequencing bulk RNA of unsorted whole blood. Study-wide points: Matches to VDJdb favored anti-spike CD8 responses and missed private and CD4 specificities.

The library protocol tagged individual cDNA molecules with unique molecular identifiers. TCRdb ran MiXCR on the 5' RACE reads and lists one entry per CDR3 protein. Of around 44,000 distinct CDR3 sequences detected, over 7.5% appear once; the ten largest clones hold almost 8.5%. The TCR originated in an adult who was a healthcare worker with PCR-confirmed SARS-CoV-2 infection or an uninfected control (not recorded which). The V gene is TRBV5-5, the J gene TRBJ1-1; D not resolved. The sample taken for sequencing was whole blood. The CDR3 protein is CASSLDGGLNTEAFF. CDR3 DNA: TGTGCCAGCAGCTTGGATGGAGGCCTGAACACTGAAGCTTTCTTT.